The source of this TCR beta chain is a study of siplizumab effects on memory and regulatory T cells. General study points: To unstimulated subsets, only a minor fraction of alloreactive clones could be mapped. In siplizumab cultures, the suppressive function of proliferating Tregs remained unconfirmed. Among sequences traceable to unstimulated CD4+ memory cells, alloreactive ones were significantly reduced by siplizumab.

Naive, memory, effector memory and TEMRA subsets that were unstimulated underwent sequencing in a few donor pairs. The assay was immunoSEQ multiplex PCR, and TCRdb's table has in-frame clones only and misses some. The sample has roughly 50,000 clones, about 90% seen once. This CDR3 region has 16 residues. Germline lookup yields CDR1 MGHRA and CDR2 YSYEKL. The V end lost 5 bases, the J end lost 5 bases, and 21 bases lay between the germline ends. Comments on this clone: Its antigen is not known.

This TCR derives from a human donor in good health. The chain recombines TRBV4-1 with TRBJ2-5; D is tentatively TRBD1 or TRBD2 (6 bases each). Sequencing input: naive CD8+ T cells sorted from blood. The CDR3 nucleotides read TGCGCCAGCAGCTACCTTGACGGGGGCCCTGGGGAGACCCAGTACTTC. This encodes CASSYLDGGPGETQYF.